This T cell receptor (beta chain) comes out of a study of CD8+CD57+ T cells in acquired aplastic anemia. Study overall: Sorted CD4+ plus CD8+ cells gave DNA averaging roughly 3 ug.

The CDR3 length is 12 residues. Genomic DNA acted as the template from which TCR beta VDJ combination and CDR3 sequence profiling were carried out. In TCRdb, the reads were re-called with MiXCR into one record per CDR3 protein. The table includes some 200,000 distinct CDR3 sequences, over 60% detected once. Input material: sorted CD4+, CD8+, or CD8+CD57+ T cells (not recorded which) from PBMCs. The chain recombines TRBV12-3 or TRBV12-4 with TRBJ2-7; D gene ambiguous. This TCR came from a human donor in good health. In nucleotides, the CDR3 is TGTGCTAGTGGTGCGCAAGGATACGAGCAGTACTTC. Translation: CASGAQGYEQYF.